The 23 T cell receptor beta chains below were found in one sample sequenced in a study of CD8 T cells in ankylosing spondylitis. In TCRdb, the 5' RACE reads were re-called with MiXCR into one record per CDR3 protein. The data show roughly 700,000 distinct CDR3 sequences, with around 20% seen just once and around 19% held by the top ten. No antigens are known for them. Regarding the study as a whole: Among TCR beta sequences, a motif of roughly 8 highly homologous variants appeared characteristic of ankylosing spondylitis blood.

Sequenced: blood, either unsorted or a sorted T cell fraction (not recorded which). The receptor source for this set is a male donor with ankylosing spondylitis.

This clonotype was found a few times. The chain combines TRBV6-5 with TRBJ2-1, with no clear D. V lost 0 bases and J lost 4, with 4 bases in between. The CDR3 runs 13 residues. Germline V gene sequence: CDR1 MNHEY, CDR2 SVGAGI. CDR3 DNA: TGTGCCAGCAGTTACTCGACATACAATGAGCAGTTCTTC. It translates to CASSYSTYNEQFF.

This clonotype was counted between two and nine times. The chain has TRBV20-1 and TRBJ2-1; 8 bases agree with TRBD1. CDR1 is DFQATT, CDR2 SNEGSKA, per germline (reference sequence). With V trimmed by 6 bases and J by 6 bases, 10 bases remained unmatched. The CDR3 length is 14 residues. CDR3 nucleotides: TGCAGTGCCACGGACAGGGTGAAAAGCAATGAGCAGTTCTTC. It encodes CSATDRVKSNEQFF.

V and J are TRBV15 and TRBJ2-1, with 7 bases identical to TRBD1. V was clipped by 5 bases and J by 0 bases; unmatched bases: 10. The CDR3 consists of 17 residues. The germline gives CDR1 LNHNV, CDR2 YYDKDF (reference sequence). The CDR3 region has the DNA TGTGCCACCAGCTTCGGGACAGATCCGAGCTCCTACAATGAGCAGTTCTTC. Its translation is CATSFGTDPSSYNEQFF.

This clonotype was seen more than once but under ten times. This chain uses TRBV28 with TRBJ1-2, with D uncertain. The CDR3 covers 16 residues. Per germline, CDR1 MDHEN and CDR2 SYDVKM. V was shortened by 3 bases and J by 4 bases, with 18 bases between the two germline ends. The CDR3 DNA sequence: TGTGCCAGCAGTTTTGGCCTCCCCTCGGGCGGCTATGGCTACACCTTC. Amino acid sequence: CASSFGLPSGGYGYTF.

The chain is built from TRBV15 and TRBJ2-1; 7 bases match TRBD2. V was pared by 1 base and J by 0 bases, with 3 bases of the junction left unmatched. Germline V gene data show CDR1 as LNHNV and CDR2 as YYDKDF (reference sequence). The CDR3 is 16 amino acids. CDR3 region: CATSRGVAGSYNEQFF. Written as DNA, the CDR3 is TGTGCCACCAGCAGAGGAGTAGCGGGCTCCTACAATGAGCAGTTCTTC.

The CDR3 loop reads CASSLRTSRGETQYF. The CDR3 DNA sequence: TGCGCCAGCAGCCTGAGGACTAGCCGAGGGGAGACCCAGTACTTC. This chain connects TRBV4-1 to TRBJ2-5; 8 bases map to TRBD2. The CDR3 length is 15 residues. The germline gives CDR1 MGHRA, CDR2 YSYEKL. Trimming at V came to 4 bases and at J to 5 bases, leaving 9 bases not matched to a gene.

The chain links TRBV5-1 to TRBJ2-1; 10 positions match TRBD1. The J segment lost 4 bases and the V segment lost 4 bases, leaving 8 bases of the junction unmatched. The CDR3 contains 16 residues. CDR1 is SGHRS, CDR2 YFSETQ, per germline. The CDR3 spells CASSVHGTGEYNEQFF. In DNA form, the CDR3 reads TGCGCCAGCAGCGTACACGGGACAGGGGAATACAATGAGCAGTTCTTC. Using reference TRBV5-1 and TRBJ2-1 for the parts outside the CDR3, the full variable domain is KAGVTQTPRYLIKTRGQQVTLSCSPISGHRSVSWYQQTPGQGLQFLFEYFSETQRNKGNFPGRFSGRQFSNSRSEMNVSTLELGDSALYLCASSVHGTGEYNEQFFGPGTRLTVL.

The J gene is TRBJ2-5, the V gene TRBV7-9; possible D gene TRBD2, 5 bases. The CDR3 runs to 15 residues. Trimming shortened V by 5 bases and J by 2 bases, and 15 bases separated the two germline ends. Germline V gene sequence: CDR1 SEHNR, CDR2 FQNEAQ (reference sequence). Here the CDR3 reads CASSPEDLTQETQYF. CDR3 nucleotide sequence: TGTGCCAGCAGCCCGGAGGATCTCACGCAAGAGACCCAGTACTTC.

In its sample, this clonotype was seen a few times. The chain is built from TRBV12-3 or TRBV12-4 and TRBJ2-4; D is unclear. V shed 6 bases and J shed 0 bases, with 9 bases lying between them. The length of the CDR3 is 14 residues. The CDR3 nucleotides read TGTGCCAGCAGCTACGCAGGAGCCAAAAACATTCAGTACTTC. It yields the protein CASSYAGAKNIQYF.

The chain is built from TRBV7-2 and TRBJ2-7, with no clear D. The V end lost 5 bases, the J end lost 8 bases, and 19 bases lay between the germline ends. The CDR3 runs to 14 residues. Germline V lookup: CDR1 SGHTA, CDR2 FQGNSA. CDR3 residues: CASSQTGPNTKQYF. The CDR3 bases are TGTGCCAGCAGCCAAACCGGGCCCAATACGAAGCAGTACTTC.

This chain connects TRBV15 to TRBJ2-7; tentatively, D is TRBD1 (6 bases). Germline lookup yields CDR1 LNHNV and CDR2 YYDKDF (reference sequence). This CDR3 spans 16 amino acids. Trimming took off 4 bases at V and 6 bases at J, with 22 bases between the two ends. The CDR3 DNA reads TGTGCCACCAGCACCGATTCCGCAGGGGCTTCTATCGAGCAGTACTTC. Its translation: CATSTDSAGASIEQYF.

In this sample, this clonotype turned up a few times. J is TRBJ2-1 and V is TRBV7-2, with 7 bases aligning to TRBD1. The CDR3 totals 14 residues. Germline V gives CDR1 SGHTA, CDR2 FQGNSA. Losses at the gene ends were 10 bases for V and 1 base for J; bases not matched to a gene: 7. CDR3 nucleotide sequence: TGTGCCACCGTACGACAGGGATCCTACAATGAGCAGTTCTTC. Its translation: CATVRQGSYNEQFF. The full variable domain, its missing parts supplied by reference TRBV7-2 and TRBJ2-1, is GAGVSQSPSNKVTEKGKDVELRCDPISGHTALYWYRQSLGQGLEFLIYFQGNSAPDKSGLPSDRFSAERTGGSVSTLTIQRTQQEDSAVYLCATVRQGSYNEQFFGPGTRLTVL.

This clonotype showed up just a few times. The rearrangement uses TRBV7-3 and TRBJ2-2; D may be TRBD2 (5 bases). Deletions cut 0 bases from V and 2 bases from J, with 7 bases between. CDR3 size: 15 residues. From germline, CDR1 is SGHTA and CDR2 FQGTGA. CDR3 sequence reads: CASSLTGENTGELFF. CDR3 sequence (DNA): TGTGCCAGCAGCTTAACCGGGGAAAACACCGGGGAGCTGTTTTTT. The full variable domain, rest sourced from reference TRBV7-3 and TRBJ2-2, is GAGVSQTPSNKVTEKGKYVELRCDPISGHTALYWYRQSLGQGPEFLIYFQGTGAADDSGLPNDRFFAVRPEGSVSTLKIQRTERGDSAVYLCASSLTGENTGELFFGEGSRLTVL.

The rearrangement joins TRBV7-2 to TRBJ2-5; weak D call: TRBD2 (5 bases). Germline CDR1 SGHTA, CDR2 FQGNSA. V shed 2 bases and J shed 4 bases, with 11 bases lying between them. The CDR3 has 14 amino acids. CDR3 nucleotide sequence: TGTGCCAGCAGCTTACCGCCCACTAGAGAGACCCAGTACTTC. This encodes CASSLPPTRETQYF.

This chain connects TRBV29-1 to TRBJ2-7, with D maybe TRBD1 (6 bases). The CDR3 length is 13 residues. The germline gives CDR1 SQVTM, CDR2 ANQGSEA. Trimming left V 7 bases short and J 0 bases short, with 13 bases between. This CDR3 is CSAWGQGSYEQYF. CDR3 coding DNA: TGCAGCGCCTGGGGGCAGGGCTCCTACGAGCAGTACTTC.

This clonotype was picked up a small number of times. V is TRBV12-3 or TRBV12-4 and J is TRBJ2-1; D is unclear. This CDR3 has 14 amino acids. Trimming pared 3 bases from V and 7 bases from J, leaving 13 bases between. For the CDR3, the DNA is TGTGCCAGCAGTTTGGCTACTCTGGGGAATGAGCAGTTCTTC. Its protein product is CASSLATLGNEQFF.

In this sample, this clonotype turned up a few times. V gene TRBV29-1 combines with J gene TRBJ2-1; D is unresolved. Germline CDR1 reads SQVTM; CDR2 reads ANQGSEA. This CDR3 is built from 12 residues. The germline V and J ends were trimmed by 0 bases and 4 bases, with 4 bases remaining between them. As DNA, the CDR3 is TGCAGCGTTGAAGATCAATACAATGAGCAGTTCTTC. This codes for CSVEDQYNEQFF.

The CDR3 bases are TGCGCCAGCAGCAGAGAAGCGGGAACTATTGAATTAATAGCCAAAAACATTCAGTACTTC. Its translation: CASSREAGTIELIAKNIQYF. The rearrangement links TRBV5-1 to TRBJ2-4; the match to TRBD2 covers 7 bases. The CDR3 loop spans 20 amino acids. The V and J ends lost 4 bases and 0 bases, in that order; junction bases with no gene match: 19. Germline CDR1 and CDR2: SGHRS and YFSETQ.

This clonotype was observed a handful of times. The chain links TRBV15 to TRBJ1-4; 7 nucleotides line up with TRBD1. The CDR3 is 15 residues long. Looked up from germline, CDR1 is LNHNV and CDR2 is YYDKDF (reference sequence). V shed 1 base, J shed 7 bases, and the junction held 6 bases outside the gene matches. Here the CDR3 reads CATSRGGTAGEKLFF. The DNA for the CDR3 is TGTGCCACCAGCAGAGGGGGGACAGCGGGTGAAAAACTGTTTTTT. The full variable domain, in which reference TRBV15 and TRBJ1-4 provide the parts outside the CDR3, is DAMVIQNPRYQVTQFGKPVTLSCSQTLNHNVMYWYQQKSSQAPKLLFHYYDKDFNNEADTPDNFQSRRPNTSFCFLDIRSPGLGDTAMYLCATSRGGTAGEKLFFGSGTQLSVL.

This clonotype was counted a few times. The J gene is TRBJ2-3, the V gene TRBV20-1, with TRBD2 matching over 9 bases. Germline CDR1 and CDR2: DFQATT and SNEGSKA (reference sequence). V shed 5 bases and J 0 bases; nucleotides not matched to a gene: 15. This CDR3 region has 18 residues. DNA for the CDR3: TGCAGTGCTTGCCTGGGGGGACTAGCCGAACCTAGCACAGATACGCAGTATTTT. Protein sequence: CSACLGGLAEPSTDTQYF.

The sample holds many counts of this clonotype. The DNA for the CDR3 is TGTGCCAGCAGCTTAGAGATGAGAGGCACTGAAGCTTTCTTT. Translation: CASSLEMRGTEAFF. This chain links TRBV7-2 with TRBJ1-1; D ambiguous. Germline V gives CDR1 SGHTA, CDR2 FQGNSA. With 1 base removed from V and 4 bases from J, the gap between germline ends came to 10 bases. CDR3 length: 14 residues.

In the case of this clonotype: Because the CDR3 is missing its conserved closing phenylalanine or tryptophan, this is likely a read error. The chain employs TRBV15 and TRBJ2-1, with TRBD2 as a possible D gene (5 bases). The CDR3 consists of 15 residues. CDR1 is LNHNV, CDR2 YYDKDF, per germline (reference sequence). V was trimmed by 0 bases and J by 7 bases, leaving 13 bases between them. The CDR3 loop is CATSRDQAGGNEQFL. CDR3 nucleotide sequence: TGTGCCACCAGCAGAGATCAAGCAGGCGGGAATGAGCAGTTCCTC.

This clonotype appeared many times. V is TRBV5-1 and J is TRBJ2-5; D is undetermined. The V gene's germline CDR1 is SGHRS and CDR2 YFSETQ. The CDR3 spans 17 residues. V shed 0 bases and J shed 2 bases, with 17 bases lying between them. CDR3: CASSLGGNQVPQETQYF. DNA of the CDR3: TGCGCCAGCAGCTTGGGTGGCAATCAAGTTCCACAAGAGACCCAGTACTTC.